Following are 4 T cell receptor beta chains from one sample sequenced in a study of cytomegalovirus exposure and HLA in healthy donors. PCR was performed using 60 Vbeta and 13 Jbeta primers. Sequencing used immunoSEQ multiplex PCR; TCRdb keeps in-frame clones, though not all of them. The sample carries under 250,000 clones, around four fifths recorded once. The specimen was PBMCs. These receptors originate from a woman in her 50s in good health and CMV-seropositive.

The chain employs TRBV5-4 and TRBJ1-2, with 8 bases that match TRBD1. Germline V lookup: CDR1 SGHNT, CDR2 YYREEE (reference sequence). The J segment lost 6 bases and the V segment lost 5 bases, leaving 9 bases of the junction unmatched. CDR3 length: 14 amino acids. In DNA form, the CDR3 reads TGTGCCAGCAGGCAGGGGGCGGCGGAGCATGGCTACACCTTC. Protein product: CASRQGAAEHGYTF. The full variable domain, with the rest looked up from reference TRBV5-4 and TRBJ1-2, is ETGVTQSPTHLIKTRGQQVTLRCSSQSGHNTVSWYQQALGQGPQFIFQYYREEENGRGNFPPRFSGLQFPNYSSELNVNALELDDSALYLCASRQGAAEHGYTFGSGTRLTVV.

J is TRBJ1-1 and V is TRBV6-5, with D tentatively TRBD1 (6 bases). The germline V gene encodes CDR1 MNHEY and CDR2 SVGAGI. V was trimmed by 5 bases and J by 0 bases, leaving 13 bases between them. This CDR3 region has 15 residues. CDR3 region: CASSGTGTLNTEAFF. The CDR3 nucleotides read TGTGCCAGCAGTGGGACCGGGACACTGAACACTGAAGCTTTCTTT.

The chain links TRBV7-9 to TRBJ1-4, with 9 bases identical to TRBD1. In germline, CDR1 is SEHNR, CDR2 FQNEAQ (reference sequence). The CDR3 loop spans 14 amino acids. J lost 8 bases, V lost 5 bases, and 6 bases had no gene match. The DNA of the CDR3 is TGTGCCAGCAGCCGGACAGGGGTGGAGGAAAAACTGTTTTTT. It codes for CASSRTGVEEKLFF.

This clone has only a few counts. The same CDR3 also results from other DNA sequences found in this sample. The rearrangement joins TRBV6-5 to TRBJ2-7; the match to TRBD1 covers 7 bases. The CDR3 consists of 14 residues. Unmatched junction bases numbered 5, after V lost 5 bases and J lost 1 base. Germline V gene data show CDR1 as MNHEY and CDR2 as SVGAGI. CDR3 in amino acids: CASSRDSSSYEQYF. Written as DNA, the CDR3 is TGTGCCAGCAGTCGGGACAGCTCGTCCTACGAGCAGTACTTC.